The present T cell receptor beta chain was sequenced within a study of Ad26.COV2.S vaccination and SARS-CoV-2 variants. Libraries were prepared by immunoSEQ multiplex PCR; TCRdb keeps only in-frame clonotypes and omits some of them. The sample consists of some 340,000 clones, roughly 86% of them appearing once. Treatment here: around 19 received Ad26.COV2.S at low or high dose, single or two shots; five or six received placebo; per-sample allocation not given. The investigators took samples on day 63 after the first vaccine or placebo injection. The source material was peripheral blood, sampled in a trial of Ad26.COV2.S vaccine versus placebo. This TCR derives from a person between 18 and 65 years old who received the Ad26.COV2.S COVID-19 vaccine or a placebo.

The CDR3 DNA reads as TGTGCCAGTAGTATAGAGGACCGGGACAGCAATCAGCCCCAGCATTTT. Translating gives CASSIEDRDSNQPQHF. V gene TRBV19 combines with J gene TRBJ1-5, with D tentatively TRBD1 (5 bases). V was shortened by 0 bases and J by 1 base, with 10 bases between the two germline ends. The CDR3 length is 16 residues. Germline assignment: CDR1 LNHDA and CDR2 SQIVND (reference sequence).